The 20 T cell receptor beta chains below were found in one sample sequenced in a study of neurological immune-mediated disorders. TCRdb reprocessed the 5' RACE reads via MiXCR and lists one record per CDR3 protein. There are roughly 74,000 distinct CDR3 sequences in the sample; roughly 5.6% occur only once, and less than 7.5% lies in the top ten. The sequenced material came from PBMCs. Receptor source: a man between 18 and 29 years old with multiple sclerosis.

This clonotype appeared many times. This rearrangement joins TRBV7-2 to TRBJ2-3; D is unresolved. This CDR3 is 15 amino acids long. Germline values: CDR1 SGHTA, CDR2 FQGNSA. Trimming took off 3 bases at V and 2 bases at J, with 12 bases between the two ends. The DNA for the CDR3 is TGTGCCAGCAGCTTTTATGCTATATCCACAGATACGCAGTATTTT. It specifies CASSFYAISTDTQYF.

Turning to this clonotype: Compared with germline, one end of the junction differs, possibly owing to a read error. The chain joins TRBV24-1 to TRBJ1-5; TRBD1 matches 7 bases. The CDR3 is made up of 16 amino acids. Germline V gene lookup returns CDR1 KGHDR and CDR2 SFDVKD. The CDR3 loop is CATSGDPLGGPLTQNF. As DNA, the CDR3 is TGTGCCACCAGTGGGGACCCCTTAGGGGGCCCCCTTACCCAGAATTTT.

Ten or more counts support this clonotype. The chain uses TRBV12-3 or TRBV12-4 and TRBJ2-1; D is perhaps TRBD2 (6 bases). The CDR3 spans 17 residues. Deletions cut 2 bases from V and 9 bases from J, with 23 bases between. The CDR3 is CASSLTRGLLSGGEQFF. The CDR3 nucleotides are TGTGCCAGCAGTTTAACCCGGGGACTCCTATCAGGAGGTGAGCAGTTCTTC.

This clonotype was seen ten or more times. The chain links TRBV4-1 to TRBJ1-4; no reliable D call. The CDR3 runs to 15 residues. V lost 2 bases and J lost 3, with 10 bases in between. CDR1 is MGHRA, CDR2 YSYEKL, per germline. The CDR3 spells CASSQSLSANEKLFF. For the CDR3, the DNA is TGCGCCAGCAGCCAAAGTTTGAGTGCTAATGAAAAACTGTTTTTT.

In regard to this clonotype: One junction end does not reproduce the germline sequence, and a read error may be involved. The chain carries TRBV7-2 and TRBJ1-5; D might be TRBD1 (6 bases). The CDR3 covers 13 residues. Per the germline V gene, CDR1 is SGHTA and CDR2 is FQGNSA. The CDR3 spells CASSEQGREPQNF. CDR3 sequence (DNA): TGTGCCAGCAGCGAACAGGGTAGGGAGCCCCAGAATTTT.

This clonotype was recorded many times. The rearrangement uses TRBV7-9 and TRBJ2-1; 10 bases align to TRBD2. The CDR3 is 16 amino acids. Per the germline V gene, CDR1 is SEHNR and CDR2 is FQNEAQ (reference sequence). Trimming cost V 5 bases and J 2 bases; bases outside gene matches: 6. The CDR3 loop reads CASSPKAGGPYNEQFF. The CDR3 DNA follows: TGTGCCAGCAGCCCCAAAGCGGGAGGGCCCTACAATGAGCAGTTCTTC.

This clonotype came up many times. The V and J genes are TRBV15 and TRBJ2-1, with no clear D. Trimming took off 4 bases at V and 3 bases at J, with 4 bases between the two ends. The CDR3 runs to 12 residues. The germline CDR1 and CDR2 sequences are LNHNV and YYDKDF (reference sequence). CDR3 DNA sequence: TGTGCCACCAGCACAATCTACAATGAGCAGTTCTTC. This gives the protein CATSTIYNEQFF.

This clonotype was counted ten times or more. This chain links TRBV5-1 with TRBJ2-7; D may match TRBD1 or TRBD2 (5 bases each). Per germline, CDR1 SGHRS and CDR2 YFSETQ. V lost 1 base and J 5 bases, leaving 19 bases between the germline ends. This CDR3 contains 16 residues. CDR3 nucleotides: TGCGCCAGCAGCTTGACGACAGCTAGCCTTGGCCACGAGCAGTACTTC. This encodes CASSLTTASLGHEQYF.

This clonotype has at least ten counts. The chain employs TRBV5-4 and TRBJ2-5; 8 nucleotides agree with TRBD1. The V gene end was trimmed by 3 bases and the J gene end by 2 bases; junction bases not matched to a gene: 6. Germline V CDR1 and CDR2: SGHNT, YYREEE (reference sequence). The CDR3 spans 15 residues. The CDR3 protein is CASSSPQGAQETQYF. CDR3 bases: TGTGCCAGCAGCTCTCCGCAGGGGGCACAAGAGACCCAGTACTTC.

The chain couples TRBV12-3 or TRBV12-4 to TRBJ2-1; 7 bases align to TRBD2. The CDR3 has 18 amino acids. V shed 3 bases and J 5 bases; nucleotides not matched to a gene: 16. The CDR3 protein is CASSLRTGGREVHNEQFF. CDR3 bases: TGTGCCAGCAGTTTGAGAACGGGAGGCCGGGAGGTCCACAATGAGCAGTTCTTC.

In its sample, this clonotype was seen many times. The J gene is TRBJ1-4, the V gene TRBV20-1; 9 bases are shared with TRBD1. The trim removed 0 bases at V and 8 bases at J, leaving 7 bases unmatched. The CDR3 is 15 amino acids. The germline gives CDR1 DFQATT, CDR2 SNEGSKA (reference sequence). The CDR3 DNA follows: TGCAGTGCTAGAGATCACAGGGGGCCTCGGGAAAAACTGTTTTTT. It translates to CSARDHRGPREKLFF.

This clonotype came up many times. The J gene is TRBJ2-1, the V gene TRBV20-1; 12 bases are a match to TRBD2. The CDR3 has 17 amino acids. Germline V gives CDR1 DFQATT, CDR2 SNEGSKA (reference sequence). Trimming at V came to 4 bases and at J to 4 bases, leaving 11 bases not matched to a gene. This CDR3 is CSANGLAGWGTYNEQFF. Written as DNA, the CDR3 is TGCAGTGCTAATGGACTAGCGGGATGGGGAACGTACAATGAGCAGTTCTTC.

This clonotype was seen at least ten times. The chain has TRBV27 and TRBJ1-2, with 8 bases identical to TRBD1. Germline V gives CDR1 MNHEY, CDR2 SMNVEV (reference sequence). CDR3 length: 12 amino acids. J was trimmed by 8 bases and V by 7 bases; bases with no gene match: 6. CDR3 sequence: CASKQGARGYTF. The CDR3 coding sequence is TGTGCCAGCAAGCAGGGGGCTCGGGGCTACACCTTC.

This clonotype was detected ten times or more. The V and J genes are TRBV7-9 and TRBJ2-7; either TRBD1 or TRBD2 may fit D (5 bases each). Germline CDR1 is SEHNR and CDR2 is FQNEAQ (reference sequence). This CDR3 comprises 15 residues. The V end was cut by 5 bases, the J end by 7 bases, with 21 bases between. CDR3 protein: CASSVPGKGYQEQYF. For the CDR3, the DNA is TGTGCCAGCAGCGTTCCGGGAAAGGGGTACCAAGAGCAGTACTTC. The full variable domain, its missing parts supplied by reference TRBV7-9 and TRBJ2-7, is DTGVSQNPRHKITKRGQNVTFRCDPISEHNRLYWYRQTLGQGPEFLTYFQNEAQLEKSRLLSDRFSAERPKGSFSTLEIQRTEQGDSAMYLCASSVPGKGYQEQYFGPGTRLTVT.

At least ten counts were recorded for this clonotype. The J gene is TRBJ1-2, the V gene TRBV7-9; D remains ambiguous. Deletions cut 2 bases from V and 7 bases from J, with 5 bases between. The CDR3 has 11 amino acids. Germline-derived CDR1 and CDR2 are SEHNR and FQNEAQ (reference sequence). In DNA, the CDR3 is TGTGCCAGCAGCTTAAGTGGTGGCTACACCTTC. It specifies CASSLSGGYTF.

This clonotype was counted at least ten times. The rearrangement joins TRBV24-1 to TRBJ2-3; D unresolved. Germline CDR1 is KGHDR and CDR2 is SFDVKD. The CDR3 consists of 15 residues. The V gene lost 3 bases and the J gene lost 0 bases, with 9 bases spanning the gap. CDR3 residues: CATSDRTESTDTQYF. In nucleotides, the CDR3 is TGTGCCACCAGTGATCGGACGGAGAGCACAGATACGCAGTATTTT.

In its sample, this clonotype was seen many times. This sequence joins TRBV25-1 and TRBJ1-1; D unresolved. The CDR3 sequence is 14 residues long. V was clipped by 6 bases and J by 3 bases, with 14 bases between them. Germline V gene data show CDR1 as MGHDK and CDR2 as SYGVNS. DNA of the CDR3: TGTGCCAGCAGGTTAGGAGGCGGGCACACTGAAGCTTTCTTT. Its protein is CASRLGGGHTEAFF. The full variable domain, completed using reference TRBV25-1 and TRBJ1-1, is EADIYQTPRYLVIGTGKKITLECSQTMGHDKMYWYQQDPGMELHLIHYSYGVNSTEKGDLSSESTVSRIRTEHFPLTLESARPSHTSQYLCASRLGGGHTEAFFGQGTRLTVV.

This clonotype has a count of ten or more. This chain connects TRBV12-3 or TRBV12-4 to TRBJ1-2; no clear D gene. V lost 3 bases and J 0 bases, leaving 11 bases between the germline ends. This CDR3 has 15 amino acids. The DNA for the CDR3 is TGTGCCAGCAGTTTGTTTAGTGGGGCTAACTATGGCTACACCTTC. Encoded protein: CASSLFSGANYGYTF.

This clonotype has at least ten counts. The rearrangement uses TRBV21-1 and TRBJ2-2; the D call TRBD1 from the table was never checked on the DNA. TRBV21-1 constitutes a pseudogene. The CDR3 sequence is 19 residues long. CDR3 bases: TGTGCCAGCAGCACCCGGACCAAATCCAAGATACCGAACACCGGGGAGCTGTTTTTT. Translating gives CASSTRTKSKIPNTGELFF.

There are many counts of this clonotype. The gene calls are TRBV20-1 and TRBJ2-5; 8 bases are shared with TRBD2. From germline, CDR1 is DFQATT and CDR2 SNEGSKA (reference sequence). V lost 3 bases, J lost 7 bases, and 1 base stayed unmatched. The CDR3 runs 11 residues. The CDR3 DNA reads as TGCAGTGCTAGGACTAGCGTGACCCAGTACTTC. Its protein is CSARTSVTQYF.